This T cell receptor (beta chain) was sequenced during a study of T cell repertoires in cytomegalovirus infection. Turning to the study itself: Through public TCR beta signatures, both CMV infection and matching HLA type were indicated.

The V end was cut by 6 bases, the J end by 7 bases, with 10 bases between. Germline V gene data show CDR1 as MDHEN and CDR2 as SYDVKM. This CDR3 is 12 amino acids long. This clonotype was detected many times. Its specificity is unknown. Notes on the study in general: Public TCR beta family frequency separated CMV-and-HLA carriers, including in an independent cohort. Within the response measured ex vivo, HLA-C-restricted CMV-specific TCR beta clonotypes were dominant.

TCRdb reanalysed the reads using MiXCR and keeps one entry per CDR3 protein. The sample includes fewer than 250,000 distinct CDR3 sequences, around 12% of them seen just once. Input material: PBMCs. J is TRBJ1-5 and V is TRBV28; D not resolved. The receptor comes from a human donor in good health (CMV status not recorded). Some clones in this sample may be carry-over from other donors' samples. CDR3 amino acids: CASSLAGQPQHF. The DNA of the CDR3 is TGTGCCAGCAGCTTAGCGGGACAGCCCCAGCATTTT.